This section outlines one TCR beta chain sequence together with its context. Its antigen is currently unknown. TCRdb's table, derived via immunoSEQ multiplex PCR, lists solely in-frame clones and lacks some. This sample has 6,700 or so clones; about four fifths occur once, and the top ten carry around 16%. This record belongs to a study of T cell repertoires in ileal Crohn's disease. Study-level information: Every patient was operated on for stricturing (about 60%) or penetrating (about 40%) complications. About half of patients got postoperative therapy: approximately 12 thiopurines, around 20 anti-TNF. Findings and limits, study-wide: Mucosal expansions were suggested to be mainly CD8 T cells.

The germline gives CDR1 SGHNT, CDR2 YYREEE (reference sequence). The V and J ends lost 1 base and 0 bases respectively, with 6 bases between them. The CDR3 spans 14 residues. The chain carries TRBV5-4 and TRBJ2-3; the D is unclear. The receptor's source is an adult with Crohn's disease. The sample taken for sequencing was ileal tissue. CDR3 coding DNA: TGTGCCAGCAGCTTGAGCCATAGCACAGATACGCAGTATTTT. Amino acid sequence: CASSLSHSTDTQYF.